Listed here are 13 T cell receptor beta chains from one sample, sequenced in a study of T cells in Graves' hyperthyroidism and ophthalmopathy. TCR beta CDR3 region amplification was performed from RNA transcripts. A first-round RT-PCR of the TCR CDR3 used the HTBI primer set. Using its own MiXCR run on the multiplex PCR reads, TCRdb lists one record per CDR3 protein. The sample has about 300,000 distinct CDR3 sequences, roughly 20% seen once. The sample consisted of blood. These receptors were collected from a man aged 50 or older with Graves' ophthalmopathy.

V usage is TRBV20-1 and J usage is TRBJ1-5; no definite D call. The CDR3 is 13 residues long. CDR1 DFQATT and CDR2 SNEGSKA come from the germline V gene (reference sequence). Trimming cost V 6 bases and J 1 base, with 10 bases left between them. CDR3 amino acids: CSAEGVSNQPQHF. Written as DNA, the CDR3 is TGCAGTGCAGAGGGAGTAAGCAATCAGCCCCAGCATTTT.

This clonotype showed up many times. The V gene is TRBV20-1, the J gene TRBJ2-1; D unresolved. Between the trimmed V and J ends, which lost 3 bases and 5 bases, there was a span of 11 bases. The CDR3 consists of 13 residues. Per germline, CDR1 DFQATT and CDR2 SNEGSKA (reference sequence). The CDR3 DNA follows: TGCAGTGCTAGTATTTCCAGAGACAATGAGCAGTTCTTC. This codes for CSASISRDNEQFF.

This clonotype was detected only a few times. The rearrangement links TRBV4-2 to TRBJ1-6; tentatively, D is TRBD1 (6 bases). CDR3 length equals 15 residues. Between the trimmed V and J ends, which lost 2 bases and 7 bases, there was a span of 12 bases. Looked up from germline, CDR1 is LGHNA and CDR2 is YNFKEQ. CDR3 amino acids: CASSQLGQTNSPLHF. The CDR3 DNA follows: TGTGCCAGCAGCCAACTAGGACAGACCAATTCACCCCTCCACTTT.

CDR3 loop: CATSEARQAGTQYF. The CDR3 coding sequence is TGTGCCACCAGTGAAGCTCGACAGGCAGGTACGCAGTATTTT. The chain has TRBV24-1 and TRBJ2-3; weak D call: TRBD1 (6 bases). This CDR3 has 14 residues. V shed 4 bases and J shed 8 bases, with 15 bases lying between them. The V gene's germline CDR1 is KGHDR and CDR2 SFDVKD.

CDR3 residues: CASNGGLAGQYNEQFF. The CDR3 DNA sequence: TGTGCCAGTAATGGGGGGCTAGCGGGTCAGTACAATGAGCAGTTCTTC. The V gene is TRBV19, the J gene TRBJ2-1; 8 bases fit TRBD2. J gave up 4 bases and V 7 bases, and 12 bases lay outside the gene matches. This CDR3 region has 16 residues. The germline V gene has CDR1 LNHDA and CDR2 SQIVND (reference sequence).

This clonotype appeared a few times. This chain joins TRBV7-2 and TRBJ2-2, with no clear D. The germline gives CDR1 SGHTA, CDR2 FQGNSA. This CDR3 region has 11 residues. The V and J ends lost 5 bases and 9 bases respectively, with 7 bases between them. In DNA, the CDR3 is TGTGCCAGCAGCCCCCGACGGGAGCTGTTTTTT. Protein: CASSPRRELFF.

V gene TRBV6-1 combines with J gene TRBJ2-5; TRBD2 aligns across 7 bases. Germline trimming cut 7 bases from V and 4 bases from J; bases unmatched to any gene: 9. The CDR3 contains 14 residues. Germline values: CDR1 MNHNS, CDR2 SASEGT. CDR3 DNA: TGTGCCAGCAAGCGGAGGGAGGGCCGAGAGACCCAGTACTTC. It specifies CASKRREGRETQYF.

This clonotype showed up just a few times. This sequence joins TRBV7-8 and TRBJ2-5, with no clear D. Between the trimmed V and J ends, which lost 1 base and 2 bases, there was a span of 20 bases. Germline CDR1 SGHVS, CDR2 FQNEAQ. The CDR3 extends over 18 amino acids. In nucleotides, the CDR3 is TGTGCCAGCAGCTTAGTACTGGGCAGCTCGAGATCGCAAGAGACCCAGTACTTC. Translated, it gives CASSLVLGSSRSQETQYF. Based on the CDR3 plus reference TRBV7-8 and TRBJ2-5, the full variable domain is GAGVSQSPRYKVAKRGQDVALRCDPISGHVSLFWYQQALGQGPEFLTYFQNEAQLDKSGLPSDRFFAERPEGSVSTLKIQRTQQEDSAVYLCASSLVLGSSRSQETQYFGPGTRLLVL.

This clonotype has at least ten counts. CDR3 nucleotides: TGCGCCAGCAGAGACGGGACAGTCATTACGAATGAGCAGTTCTTC. Protein product: CASRDGTVITNEQFF. The chain links TRBV5-1 to TRBJ2-1; 7 bases map to TRBD1. CDR1 and CDR2 (germline): SGHRS, YFSETQ. The CDR3 totals 15 residues. J gave up 7 bases and V 5 bases, and 12 bases lay outside the gene matches.

CDR3 nucleotides: TGTGCCAGCAGCTCCCAGTACAATGAGCAGTTCTTC. This codes for CASSSQYNEQFF. This rearrangement joins TRBV7-9 to TRBJ2-1; D unclear. The CDR3 length is 12 residues. V was trimmed by 4 bases and J by 4 bases, leaving 5 bases between them. The germline V gene has CDR1 SEHNR and CDR2 FQNEAQ (reference sequence).

The V and J genes are TRBV2 and TRBJ2-7; the match to TRBD2 covers 8 bases. The V gene's germline CDR1 is SNHLY and CDR2 FYNNEI. The J segment lost 1 base and the V segment lost 8 bases, leaving 7 bases of the junction unmatched. The CDR3 covers 14 residues. The chain's CDR3 is CASQPGLGSYEQYF. In DNA form, the CDR3 reads TGTGCCAGCCAACCGGGACTAGGTTCCTACGAGCAGTACTTC.

The chain employs TRBV27 and TRBJ2-1, with a tentative D call TRBD2 (5 bases). Per germline, CDR1 MNHEY and CDR2 SMNVEV (reference sequence). V was cut by 5 bases and J by 0 bases, with 14 bases left in between. The CDR3 runs to 16 residues. Here the CDR3 reads CASSRDLRGSYNEQFF. The CDR3 DNA reads as TGTGCCAGCAGTCGGGATCTTCGGGGCTCCTACAATGAGCAGTTCTTC.

This clonotype was seen a few times. The CDR3 region is CASSLNSLGEQFF. The DNA of the CDR3 is TGTGCCAGCAGCTTGAACTCTTTGGGTGAGCAGTTCTTC. The J gene is TRBJ2-1, the V gene TRBV7-2; D remains unclear. Germline V CDR1 and CDR2: SGHTA, FQGNSA. V was trimmed by 3 bases and J by 9 bases, leaving 12 bases between them. This CDR3 has 13 residues.